Below, 26 T cell receptor beta chains from the same sample are listed, as sequenced in a study of cytomegalovirus exposure and HLA in healthy donors. A multiplex PCR was run with 60 Vbeta primers and 13 Jbeta primers. TCRdb's copy holds only in-frame clones and misses some; the assay was immunoSEQ multiplex PCR. This table holds about 64,000 clones, over 75% found once. Sequenced material: PBMCs. These receptors were collected from a male donor in good health and CMV-seropositive.

The chain is built from TRBV9 and TRBJ1-3, with TRBD1 matching 9 bases. The CDR3 contains 14 residues. The V segment lost 3 bases and the J segment 6 bases; nucleotides outside the gene matches: 4. Per germline, CDR1 SGDLS and CDR2 YYNGEE. CDR3 sequence: CASSGGTGTNTIYF. CDR3 coding DNA: TGTGCCAGCAGCGGGGGGACAGGGACAAACACCATATATTTT.

This chain links TRBV6-6 with TRBJ1-2; TRBD1 matches at 7 bases. The V gene's germline CDR1 is MNHNY and CDR2 SVGAGI (reference sequence). J gave up 0 bases and V 6 bases, and 7 bases lay outside the gene matches. The CDR3 is 15 amino acids. The CDR3 sequence: CASSTRDRTNYGYTF. The CDR3 DNA sequence: TGTGCCAGCAGCACACGGGACAGAACTAACTATGGCTACACCTTC.

The rearrangement joins TRBV7-6 to TRBJ1-1; a possible D gene is TRBD1 (6 bases). This CDR3 is built from 15 residues. V gave up 5 bases and J gave up 0 bases, with 13 bases separating them. Germline V CDR1 and CDR2: SGHVS, FNYEAQ. The CDR3 protein is CASSIFRGLNTEAFF. The CDR3 DNA reads TGTGCCAGCAGCATATTCAGGGGATTGAACACTGAAGCTTTCTTT.

The rearrangement joins TRBV5-6 to TRBJ2-7, with TRBD2 as a possible D gene (7 bases). This CDR3 is 14 amino acids long. V was shortened by 2 bases and J by 0 bases, with 9 bases between the two germline ends. The V gene's germline CDR1 is SGHDT and CDR2 YYEEEE. CDR3 DNA: TGTGCCAGCAGCTTTGGGGGGGCCTCCTACGAGCAGTACTTC. Its protein is CASSFGGASYEQYF.

In this sample, this clone turned up a few times. The rearrangement uses TRBV5-1 and TRBJ1-5, with 8 bases aligning to TRBD1. The CDR3 is 16 residues long. After removal of 5 bases from V and 4 bases from J, the junction contained 11 bases not matched to a gene. The germline V gene encodes CDR1 SGHRS and CDR2 YFSETQ. The CDR3 loop reads CASSPTTGGWNQPQHF. The DNA of the CDR3 is TGCGCCAGCAGTCCGACCACAGGGGGTTGGAATCAGCCCCAGCATTTT.

The rearrangement uses TRBV4-1 and TRBJ1-2, with TRBD1 identical over 7 bases. The CDR3 consists of 14 residues. V shed 1 base and J 8 bases; nucleotides not matched to a gene: 7. The germline V gene encodes CDR1 MGHRA and CDR2 YSYEKL. The CDR3 nucleotides are TGCGCCAGCAGCCAAGTTTCAGGGGGTGACGGCTACACCTTC. This codes for CASSQVSGGDGYTF.

The rearrangement uses TRBV7-9 and TRBJ1-3; a possible D gene is TRBD1 (6 bases). This CDR3 is 17 amino acids long. Germline assignment: CDR1 SEHNR and CDR2 FQNEAQ (reference sequence). The V end lost 4 bases, the J end lost 4 bases, and 20 bases lay between the germline ends. The CDR3 region is CASSSIDRHYAGNTIYF. CDR3 nucleotide sequence: TGTGCCAGCAGCTCAATAGACAGGCATTACGCCGGAAACACCATATATTTT.

This chain uses TRBV19 with TRBJ1-1; possible D gene TRBD1, 5 bases. V was pared by 11 bases and J by 0 bases, with 13 bases between. The CDR3 extends over 13 amino acids. Germline V CDR1 and CDR2: LNHDA, SQIVND (reference sequence). The CDR3 DNA is TGTGCCTCGACTGGGGCTGTGAACACTGAAGCTTTCTTT. Its translation: CASTGAVNTEAFF.

The chain combines TRBV11-2 with TRBJ1-1; D call uncertain. Germline V CDR1 and CDR2: SGHAT, FQNNGV. The germline V and J ends were trimmed by 0 bases and 0 bases, with 2 bases remaining between them. The CDR3 covers 13 residues. The CDR3 bases are TGTGCCAGCAGCTTAGATATGAACACTGAAGCTTTCTTT. Protein: CASSLDMNTEAFF.

This chain uses TRBV4-2 with TRBJ1-1; D not resolved. CDR3 length: 12 amino acids. Between the trimmed V and J ends, which lost 2 bases and 5 bases, there was a span of 6 bases. The germline V gene encodes CDR1 LGHNA and CDR2 YNFKEQ. DNA of the CDR3: TGTGCCAGCAGCCAAACAAGTACTGAAGCTTTCTTT. Translation gives CASSQTSTEAFF.

The chain employs TRBV7-2 and TRBJ2-3; 12 bases agree with TRBD1. The CDR3 extends over 18 amino acids. CDR1 and CDR2 from the germline V gene are SGHTA and FQGNSA. The junction had 12 bases not matched to a gene; V was cut back by 6 bases and J by 2 bases. Here the CDR3 DNA reads TGTGCCAGCAGGCTTGCCATTGGGACAGGGGGCTCCACAGATACGCAGTATTTT. Its translation is CASRLAIGTGGSTDTQYF.

The gene calls are TRBV7-8 and TRBJ2-7; 11 bases line up with TRBD2. The germline gives CDR1 SGHVS, CDR2 FQNEAQ. With V trimmed by 6 bases and J by 3 bases, 7 bases remained unmatched. The CDR3 is 15 amino acids. CDR3 nucleotides: TGTGCCAGCAGGGAGGGGCTAGCGGGGGGCTACGAGCAGTACTTC. This sequence encodes CASREGLAGGYEQYF.

The chain combines TRBV6-1 with TRBJ1-1; a weak D match, TRBD1 (5 bases). CDR3 length: 17 residues. V shed 0 bases and J shed 3 bases, with 17 bases lying between them. CDR1 is MNHNS and CDR2 is SASEGT in the germline V gene. CDR3 DNA: TGTGCCAGCAGTGAAGCGAGCCCAGGGAAGCGGGACACTGAAGCTTTCTTT. This encodes CASSEASPGKRDTEAFF.

The V and J genes are TRBV7-8 and TRBJ1-4; D perhaps matches TRBD1 (5 bases). The length of the CDR3 is 16 residues. The germline V gene has CDR1 SGHVS and CDR2 FQNEAQ. Trimming cost V 3 bases and J 0 bases, with 11 bases left between them. The chain's CDR3 is CASSFGDSATNEKLFF. The CDR3 DNA reads as TGTGCCAGCAGCTTCGGAGACAGCGCAACTAATGAAAAACTGTTTTTT.

The chain combines TRBV5-4 with TRBJ1-4; 7 bases map to TRBD1. Trimming cost V 4 bases and J 6 bases; bases outside gene matches: 9. Germline lookup yields CDR1 SGHNT and CDR2 YYREEE (reference sequence). This CDR3 comprises 15 residues. Here the CDR3 reads CASSREQGSDEKLFF. The DNA of the CDR3 is TGTGCCAGCAGCCGAGAACAGGGGTCTGATGAAAAACTGTTTTTT. Filled out from reference TRBV5-4 and TRBJ1-4, the complete variable domain reads ETGVTQSPTHLIKTRGQQVTLRCSSQSGHNTVSWYQQALGQGPQFIFQYYREEENGRGNFPPRFSGLQFPNYSSELNVNALELDDSALYLCASSREQGSDEKLFFGSGTQLSVL.

A single count supports this clone. The V gene is TRBV7-6, the J gene TRBJ1-5; D gene unclear. This CDR3 spans 13 amino acids. Deletions cut 1 base from V and 5 bases from J, with 6 bases between. Germline V gene lookup returns CDR1 SGHVS and CDR2 FNYEAQ. Here the CDR3 DNA reads TGTGCCAGCAGCTTAGACAGCTATCAGCCCCAGCATTTT. Its protein is CASSLDSYQPQHF.

V usage is TRBV7-3 and J usage is TRBJ2-7, with a weak D call TRBD1 (5 bases). V was cut by 1 base and J by 5 bases, with 9 bases left in between. Looked up from germline, CDR1 is SGHTA and CDR2 is FQGTGA. The CDR3 contains 13 residues. CDR3 region: CASSLRARDEQYF. The CDR3, as DNA: TGTGCCAGCAGCTTAAGGGCCAGGGACGAGCAGTACTTC.

This sequence joins TRBV6-6 and TRBJ1-2, with D perhaps TRBD1 (5 bases). This CDR3 comprises 15 residues. Between the trimmed V and J ends, which lost 6 bases and 1 base, there was a span of 15 bases. CDR1 MNHNY and CDR2 SVGAGI come from the germline V gene (reference sequence). The CDR3 here is CASSYPTELNYGYTF. In DNA, the CDR3 is TGTGCCAGCAGCTATCCGACAGAACTTAACTATGGCTACACCTTC.

V and J are TRBV15 and TRBJ2-1, with unresolved D. V lost 5 bases and J lost 9, with 14 bases in between. The CDR3 sequence is 13 residues long. Germline V gene lookup returns CDR1 LNHNV and CDR2 YYDKDF (reference sequence). CDR3 bases: TGTGCCACCAGCCTCCCCCCAGGTGTTGAGCAGTTCTTC. This gives the protein CATSLPPGVEQFF.

The sample holds one count of this clone. The rearrangement joins TRBV15 to TRBJ1-2, with D possibly matching TRBD1 (5 bases). CDR3 length: 14 residues. V lost 5 bases and J 4 bases, leaving 14 bases between the germline ends. Germline-derived CDR1 and CDR2 are LNHNV and YYDKDF (reference sequence). DNA for the CDR3: TGTGCCACCAGCCACATTCTGGGGCCCTATGGCTACACCTTC. Protein sequence: CATSHILGPYGYTF.

This chain connects TRBV11-2 to TRBJ1-5; unclear D gene. The germline V gene encodes CDR1 SGHAT and CDR2 FQNNGV. V was cut by 4 bases and J by 4 bases, with 8 bases left in between. There are 13 residues in the CDR3. The CDR3 here is CASSSGLNQPQHF. The CDR3 DNA follows: TGTGCCAGCAGCTCCGGACTTAATCAGCCCCAGCATTTT.

The gene calls are TRBV14 and TRBJ1-2; 7 bases match TRBD1. There are 13 residues in the CDR3. Germline values: CDR1 SGHDN, CDR2 FVKESK. V was pared by 4 bases and J by 4 bases, with 3 bases of the junction left unmatched. The CDR3 DNA reads as TGTGCCAGCAGCCCTGACAGGGTCTATGGCTACACCTTC. Protein: CASSPDRVYGYTF. The full variable domain, with the rest looked up from reference TRBV14 and TRBJ1-2, is EAGVTQFPSHSVIEKGQTVTLRCDPISGHDNLYWYRRVMGKEIKFLLHFVKESKQDESGMPNNRFLAERTGGTYSTLKVQPAELEDSGVYFCASSPDRVYGYTFGSGTRLTVV.

The rearrangement links TRBV4-3 to TRBJ2-3, with D perhaps TRBD2 (6 bases). This CDR3 contains 19 residues. Germline CDR1 reads LGHNA; CDR2 reads YSLEER. V dropped 5 bases and J dropped 0 bases, with 24 bases sitting between them. As DNA, the CDR3 is TGCGCCAGCAGCTCCGGACGAGTGGGGGGAGGCGGTAGCACAGATACGCAGTATTTT. The encoded protein is CASSSGRVGGGGSTDTQYF.

This clone occurred a few times. The chain links TRBV7-3 to TRBJ2-2, with 10 nucleotides matching TRBD1. Germline CDR1 is SGHTA and CDR2 is FQGTGA. V gave up 5 bases and J gave up 3 bases; unmatched junction bases: 3. This CDR3 has 15 amino acids. The DNA for the CDR3 is TGTGCCAGCAGCCGGGGACAGGGGTACACCGGGGAGCTGTTTTTT. This sequence encodes CASSRGQGYTGELFF.

V usage is TRBV30 and J usage is TRBJ2-1; 8 bases are shared with TRBD2. Germline CDR1 is GTSNPN and CDR2 is SVGIG (reference sequence). Trimming removed 0 bases from V and 9 bases from J; junction bases left unmatched: 7. The CDR3 loop spans 14 amino acids. For the CDR3, the DNA is TGTGCCTGGAGTGTATTCGGGGGGGCCGGTGAGCAGTTCTTC. As protein: CAWSVFGGAGEQFF.

This chain uses TRBV5-1 with TRBJ1-1, with TRBD1 matching 7 bases. J was trimmed by 0 bases and V by 7 bases; bases with no gene match: 9. Germline CDR1 and CDR2: SGHRS and YFSETQ. The CDR3 consists of 15 residues. CDR3 DNA sequence: TGCGCCAGCGGGAACCTGGGACAGTTGAACACTGAAGCTTTCTTT. Its translation: CASGNLGQLNTEAFF.